This TCR beta chain originates from a study of blood T cells in healthy people across ages. In regard to this clonotype: The antigen is not known.

Per germline, CDR1 SEHNR and CDR2 FQNEAQ (reference sequence). V lost 5 bases, J lost 10 bases, and 14 bases stayed unmatched. There are 15 residues in the CDR3. Whole-study results and caveats: Donor CMV infection status was unknown, possibly confounding age-related changes in expanded clonotypes. Older individuals had lower TCR beta diversity per million T cells (the decline was roughly linear).

A sample-barcoded 5' primer and a J-beta primer mix were used in a second PCR of roughly 7 to 12 cycles. Per-sample output comprised a minimum of 2.5 million paired-end reads containing CDR3. TCRdb ran MiXCR on the 5' RACE reads and lists one entry per CDR3 protein. The top ten clones hold roughly 8.2% of a sample with some 1.7 million distinct CDR3 sequences, approximately 30% of them seen once. V and J are TRBV7-9 and TRBJ1-1, with 9 bases aligning to TRBD1. The sequenced material came from blood. The sequence derives from a woman aged 25-40 years in good health. The CDR3 reads CASSRSGTGPLGAFF. CDR3 DNA sequence: TGTGCCAGCAGCCGATCAGGGACAGGGCCCTTGGGAGCTTTCTTT.